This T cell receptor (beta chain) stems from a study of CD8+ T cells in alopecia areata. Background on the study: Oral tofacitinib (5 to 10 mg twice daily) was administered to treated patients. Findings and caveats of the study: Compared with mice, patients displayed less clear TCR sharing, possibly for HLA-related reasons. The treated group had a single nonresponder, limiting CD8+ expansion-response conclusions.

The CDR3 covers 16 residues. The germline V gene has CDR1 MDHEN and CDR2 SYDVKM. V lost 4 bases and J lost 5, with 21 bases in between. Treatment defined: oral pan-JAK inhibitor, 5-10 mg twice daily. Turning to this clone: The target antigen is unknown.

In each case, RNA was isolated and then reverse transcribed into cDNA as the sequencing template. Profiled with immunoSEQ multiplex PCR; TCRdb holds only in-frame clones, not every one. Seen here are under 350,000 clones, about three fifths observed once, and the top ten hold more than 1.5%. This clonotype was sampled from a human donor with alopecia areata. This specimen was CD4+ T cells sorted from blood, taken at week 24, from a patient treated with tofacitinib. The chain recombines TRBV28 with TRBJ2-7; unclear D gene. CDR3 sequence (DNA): TGTGCCAGCAGTTCCAAGGGTTGGCCGGCCCCCCACGAGCAGTACTTC. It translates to CASSSKGWPAPHEQYF.